This entry lists 25 T cell receptor beta chains sequenced from one sample in a study of siplizumab effects on memory and regulatory T cells (dated by TCRdb to about 2019). Library construction relied on the immunoSEQ multiplex PCR assay. Imported from immuneACCESS, the table was reduced by TCRdb to in-frame sequences with V and J called. These copies leave out some clones; in studies compared against another copy, an unresolved V gene accounts for under half, and the cause of the remainder is not known. This sample holds 90,000 to 150,000 clones; 80% to 95% were observed only once. The ten largest clones add up to approximately 0.17% of the sample. Sequencing was done on a sample of non-Treg CD4+ T cells sorted from blood. The intended sense of this specimen's cell subset or site label: FACS-sorted unstimulated CD4+ non-regulatory T cells. The receptors stem from a human donor in good health.

The rearrangement uses TRBV5-4 and TRBJ2-3; D gene unclear. With 4 bases removed from V and 2 bases from J, the gap between germline ends came to 8 bases. Germline CDR1 is SGHNT and CDR2 is YYREEE (reference sequence). This CDR3 has 13 residues. CDR3 DNA: TGTGCCAGCAGCAAGGAACCCACAGATACGCAGTATTTT. Amino acids: CASSKEPTDTQYF.

This chain joins TRBV5-4 and TRBJ1-2, with D possibly matching TRBD1 (5 bases). The germline CDR1 and CDR2 sequences are SGHNT and YYREEE (reference sequence). Trimming removed 4 bases from V and 4 bases from J, with 11 bases in between. This CDR3 region has 13 residues. The CDR3 coding sequence is TGTGCCAGCAGCCTTGCTGGGGGCTATGGCTACACCTTC. Its translation: CASSLAGGYGYTF.

This chain uses TRBV28 with TRBJ1-5; 10 bases align to TRBD1. V lost 6 bases to trimming and J lost 8 bases; unmatched junction nucleotides: 13. The CDR3 extends over 16 amino acids. CDR1 is MDHEN and CDR2 is SYDVKM in the germline V gene. CDR3 sequence: CASRSSGQGESKPQHF. CDR3 bases: TGTGCCAGCAGGAGTTCCGGACAGGGGGAGTCTAAGCCCCAGCATTTT.

This chain uses TRBV15 with TRBJ2-7; possible D gene TRBD1, 6 bases. The CDR3 contains 14 residues. Germline-derived CDR1 and CDR2 are LNHNV and YYDKDF (reference sequence). V lost 2 bases, J lost 2 bases, and 10 bases lay in between. The chain's CDR3 is CATSRNTGPYEQYF. The CDR3 coding sequence is TGTGCCACCAGCAGAAATACAGGGCCCTACGAGCAGTACTTC.

The chain carries TRBV7-3 and TRBJ2-2; no definite D call. Germline V lookup: CDR1 SGHTA, CDR2 FQGTGA. V lost 0 bases to trimming and J lost 1 base, with 3 bases between them. This CDR3 has 14 amino acids. DNA for the CDR3: TGTGCCAGCAGCTTAACGCAGAACACCGGGGAGCTGTTTTTT. Translating gives CASSLTQNTGELFF.

The V gene is TRBV2, the J gene TRBJ1-2; D is undetermined. Germline loops: CDR1 SNHLY, CDR2 FYNNEI. There are 11 residues in the CDR3. V lost 2 bases and J 10 bases, leaving 8 bases between the germline ends. This CDR3 is CASSESILYTF. The CDR3 bases are TGTGCCAGCAGTGAATCCATCCTCTACACCTTC.

The rearrangement uses TRBV28 and TRBJ1-3; the D is unclear. Germline V lookup: CDR1 MDHEN, CDR2 SYDVKM. This CDR3 region has 16 residues. V was cut by 3 bases and J by 0 bases, with 12 bases left in between. CDR3 sequence reads: CASSFGGLVSGNTIYF. In DNA, the CDR3 is TGTGCCAGCAGTTTCGGCGGACTTGTCTCTGGAAACACCATATATTTT.

The gene calls are TRBV11-2 and TRBJ1-2, with TRBD1 matching over 8 bases. The CDR3 spans 13 residues. Germline CDR1 is SGHAT and CDR2 is FQNNGV. V lost 5 bases and J lost 4; bases outside the gene matches: 3. CDR3 in amino acids: CASSLQGGYGYTF. The CDR3 DNA follows: TGTGCCAGCAGCCTACAGGGGGGCTATGGCTACACCTTC.

The CDR3 sequence is CASSPNGGFSYEQYF. The CDR3 region has the DNA TGCGCCAGCAGCCCCAATGGGGGTTTCTCCTACGAGCAGTACTTC. This chain links TRBV5-1 with TRBJ2-7, with D perhaps matching TRBD1 or TRBD2 (5 bases each). From germline, CDR1 is SGHRS and CDR2 YFSETQ. V was trimmed by 4 bases and J by 0 bases, leaving 14 bases between them. The CDR3 runs 15 residues.

The rearrangement links TRBV11-3 to TRBJ1-6; no reliable D call. The CDR3 consists of 14 residues. Germline V gives CDR1 SGHNT, CDR2 YENEEA. Trimming left V 3 bases short and J 6 bases short, with 9 bases between. CDR3 DNA sequence: TGTGCCAGCAGCTTGGGCCTTATTAATTCACCCCTCCACTTT. It translates to CASSLGLINSPLHF.

V usage is TRBV18 and J usage is TRBJ2-3, with TRBD1 identical over 9 bases. Germline loops: CDR1 KGHSH, CDR2 LQKENI. CDR3 size: 17 residues. V gave up 0 bases and J gave up 5 bases; unmatched junction bases: 9. CDR3 amino acids: CASSPPDRGPGGDTQYF. CDR3 nucleotides: TGTGCCAGCTCACCACCGGACAGGGGCCCTGGGGGAGATACGCAGTATTTT.

The genes are TRBV5-6 and TRBJ2-5, with D tentatively TRBD1 (5 bases). Trimming stripped 3 bases from V and 5 bases from J, with 5 bases between. The CDR3 has 11 amino acids. Germline V CDR1 and CDR2: SGHDT, YYEEEE. The CDR3 DNA reads as TGTGCCAGCAGCTACAGGGAGACCCAGTACTTC. It specifies CASSYRETQYF.

The chain couples TRBV12-5 to TRBJ2-7; D is perhaps TRBD1 or TRBD2 (5 bases each). Germline values: CDR1 LGHNT, CDR2 FRNRAP. The CDR3 extends over 14 amino acids. V lost 5 bases and J lost 5, with 16 bases in between. The CDR3 spells CASGDLMRDHEQYF. The DNA of the CDR3 is TGTGCTAGTGGTGACCTGATGAGGGACCACGAGCAGTACTTC.

The chain joins TRBV2 to TRBJ2-2; D is perhaps TRBD1 (6 bases). The CDR3 loop spans 15 amino acids. With 1 base removed from V and 0 bases from J, the gap between germline ends came to 6 bases. Germline V gives CDR1 SNHLY, CDR2 FYNNEI. CDR3 protein: CASSEEGANTGELFF. The CDR3 DNA follows: TGTGCCAGCAGTGAAGAGGGGGCGAACACCGGGGAGCTGTTTTTT.

J is TRBJ1-4 and V is TRBV29-1, with a possible D match to TRBD1 (5 bases). Trimming cost V 7 bases and J 8 bases, with 23 bases left between them. Germline CDR1 reads SQVTM; CDR2 reads ANQGSEA. The CDR3 runs 15 residues. The CDR3 coding sequence is TGCAGCGCAAAGAGAATGGGGGGATCCAGGGAAAAACTGTTTTTT. Its protein product is CSAKRMGGSREKLFF.

The CDR3: CASSSPTGTNEQYF. For the CDR3, the DNA is TGTGCCAGCAGCTCCCCGACGGGAACGAACGAGCAGTACTTC. The chain is built from TRBV11-2 and TRBJ2-7, with a tentative D call TRBD2 (5 bases). V lost 4 bases and J 5 bases, leaving 15 bases between the germline ends. The CDR3 is 14 residues long. Germline V gene sequence: CDR1 SGHAT, CDR2 FQNNGV.

The V and J genes are TRBV18 and TRBJ1-2; D gene ambiguous. This CDR3 region has 13 residues. The germline V gene encodes CDR1 KGHSH and CDR2 LQKENI. V lost 3 bases to trimming and J lost 4 bases, with 9 bases between them. CDR3 amino acids: CASSPKSGYGYTF. The CDR3 coding sequence is TGTGCCAGCTCACCTAAAAGCGGCTATGGCTACACCTTC.

V and J are TRBV10-1 and TRBJ1-1, with no clear D. Germline loops: CDR1 WNHNN, CDR2 SYGVQD (reference sequence). The V gene lost 6 bases and the J gene lost 4 bases, with 18 bases spanning the gap. The CDR3 is 15 amino acids. The CDR3 loop is CASSPRDGLTTEAFF. In DNA, the CDR3 is TGCGCCAGCAGCCCGAGAGATGGTCTTACCACTGAAGCTTTCTTT.

Points on this clone: With a much larger clone just one base away, this may be a read error. The V gene is TRBV7-2, the J gene TRBJ1-1; TRBD1 might be the D (5 bases). This CDR3 is 13 amino acids long. The V end was cut by 5 bases, the J end by 1 base, with 8 bases between. Germline V lookup: CDR1 SGHTA, CDR2 FQGNSA. CDR3 loop: CASSQQENTEAFF. The CDR3 nucleotides are TGTGCCAGCAGCCAACAGGAGAACACTGAAGCTTTCTTT.

The chain links TRBV6-6 to TRBJ2-7; no definite D call. Deletions cut 3 bases from V and 2 bases from J, with 8 bases between. The CDR3 covers 13 residues. Per the germline V gene, CDR1 is MNHNY and CDR2 is SVGAGI (reference sequence). The chain's CDR3 is CASSYNTAYEQYF. The CDR3 coding sequence is TGTGCCAGCAGTTATAACACAGCCTACGAGCAGTACTTC.

The V call is TRBV18, the J call TRBJ2-3; 7 nucleotides agree with TRBD1. After removal of 2 bases from V and 8 bases from J, the junction contained 16 bases not matched to a gene. The germline V gene encodes CDR1 KGHSH and CDR2 LQKENI. The CDR3 is made up of 17 amino acids. The CDR3 DNA sequence: TGTGCCAGCTCACCAACCGTGTTTACAGGGGACGGAGGTACGCAGTATTTT. It encodes CASSPTVFTGDGGTQYF.

The chain joins TRBV21-1 to TRBJ1-4. TRBV21-1 is a recognized pseudogene. The CDR3 is 18 amino acids. The CDR3 protein is CASSAKPTSDLLGEKLFF. The DNA for the CDR3 is TGTGCCAGCAGCGCCAAACCTACCTCGGACCTACTGGGTGAAAAACTGTTTTTT.

J is TRBJ1-6 and V is TRBV5-4; maybe TRBD1 (6 bases). This CDR3 is built from 14 residues. The germline gives CDR1 SGHNT, CDR2 YYREEE (reference sequence). The V gene lost 1 base and the J gene lost 10 bases, with 12 bases spanning the gap. The CDR3, as DNA: TGTGCCAGCAGCTTGAGGGGGGCCTTCTCACCCCTCCACTTT. Encoded protein: CASSLRGAFSPLHF.

V gene TRBV5-1 combines with J gene TRBJ1-4, with D hard to call. V dropped 3 bases and J dropped 0 bases, with 15 bases sitting between them. The V gene's germline CDR1 is SGHRS and CDR2 YFSETQ. The CDR3 runs to 17 residues. CDR3 bases: TGCGCCAGCAGCTGGGGATATCAGTCTGCAACTAATGAAAAACTGTTTTTT. Its translation: CASSWGYQSATNEKLFF.

The chain uses TRBV27 and TRBJ2-1, with D possibly being TRBD1 (6 bases). The CDR3 runs to 16 residues. V lost 5 bases and J 7 bases, leaving 21 bases between the germline ends. The germline CDR1 and CDR2 sequences are MNHEY and SMNVEV (reference sequence). The CDR3 DNA reads as TGTGCCAGCAGTGGACAGAATCTTAGAAATGGGAATGAGCAGTTCTTC. Translating gives CASSGQNLRNGNEQFF.